One sample yielded the 6 T cell receptor beta chains listed below, sequenced in a study of cytomegalovirus exposure and HLA in healthy donors (dated by TCRdb to the late 2010s). Library construction relied on the immunoSEQ multiplex PCR assay. A mixture of 60 forward primers for TCR Vbeta segments and 13 reverse primers for TCR Jbeta segments was used in the multiplex PCR. Entries here come from immuneACCESS through TCRdb and include only in-frame sequences with V and J called. Some clones fail to appear in such tables; in the studies checked, an unresolved V gene covers under half of the shortfall, and the cause of the remainder is unknown. The sample contains under 200,000 clones, approximately 85% of them found a single time. The top ten clones comprise over 2% of the sample. The sequencing sample was made of PBMCs. These receptors were obtained from a woman in her forties or fifties in good health and CMV-seronegative.

The chain recombines TRBV7-2 with TRBJ1-5; 9 bases align to TRBD1. There are 16 residues in the CDR3. Germline V lookup: CDR1 SGHTA, CDR2 FQGNSA. V lost 5 bases to trimming and J lost 6 bases; unmatched junction nucleotides: 11. The CDR3 loop is CASSQDGDRASQPQHF. The DNA for the CDR3 is TGTGCCAGCAGCCAGGACGGGGACAGGGCCAGTCAGCCCCAGCATTTT.

This clone was detected only a few times. The chain is built from TRBV28 and TRBJ1-2; a possible D gene is TRBD1 (6 bases). This CDR3 comprises 13 residues. V dropped 7 bases and J dropped 4 bases, with 13 bases sitting between them. CDR1 and CDR2 from the germline V gene are MDHEN and SYDVKM. CDR3 protein: CASKAGAGYGYTF. The CDR3 region has the DNA TGTGCCAGCAAGGCAGGGGCGGGCTATGGCTACACCTTC.

The chain links TRBV28 to TRBJ1-5, with a possible D match to TRBD1 (6 bases). The CDR3 covers 17 residues. Between the trimmed V and J ends, which lost 6 bases and 2 bases, there was a span of 20 bases. Germline lookup yields CDR1 MDHEN and CDR2 SYDVKM. The CDR3 DNA follows: TGTGCCAGCAGCCGACGACAGGTAGGACGGGGCAATCAGCCCCAGCATTTT. This sequence encodes CASSRRQVGRGNQPQHF.

V gene TRBV6-6 combines with J gene TRBJ2-1, with TRBD2 identical over 12 bases. Germline-derived CDR1 and CDR2 are MNHNY and SVGAGI (reference sequence). Trimming at V came to 4 bases and at J to 1 base, leaving 2 bases not matched to a gene. CDR3 length equals 16 residues. DNA of the CDR3: TGTGCCAGCAGTTCCCTAGCGGGAGGGTCCTACAATGAGCAGTTCTTC. This encodes CASSSLAGGSYNEQFF.

The V gene is TRBV6-1, the J gene TRBJ2-7, with no clear D. V was cut by 4 bases and J by 4 bases, with 5 bases left in between. This CDR3 spans 11 amino acids. Looked up from germline, CDR1 is MNHNS and CDR2 is SASEGT. The chain's CDR3 is CASSVRYEQYF. As DNA, the CDR3 is TGTGCCAGCAGTGTCAGGTACGAGCAGTACTTC.

The chain links TRBV11-2 to TRBJ2-4; TRBD2 agrees at 8 bases. The CDR3 loop spans 15 amino acids. From germline, CDR1 is SGHAT and CDR2 FQNNGV. The V and J ends lost 6 bases and 2 bases, in that order; junction bases with no gene match: 6. The CDR3 loop is CASRSAGATKNIQYF. The CDR3 DNA sequence: TGTGCCAGCAGGTCAGCGGGAGCAACCAAAAACATTCAGTACTTC.